This TCR beta chain was sequenced during a study of cytomegalovirus exposure and HLA in healthy donors. Whole-study findings and limits: Presence/absence results assume similar sequencing depth per donor, which may not hold.

With regard to this clone: The antigen remains unidentified.

Vbeta (60) and Jbeta (13) primers were used in the PCR. The method was immunoSEQ multiplex PCR; TCRdb's version includes in-frame clones alone and lacks a portion of them. The sample yields about 120,000 clones, approximately 9.4% seen once. CDR1 and CDR2 (germline): MNHNS, SASEGT. There are 15 residues in the CDR3. The V and J ends lost 1 base and 2 bases, in that order; junction bases with no gene match: 3. This receptor was taken from a man between 25 and 39 years old in good health and CMV-seronegative. This sequence joins TRBV6-1 and TRBJ2-5; 8 positions match TRBD1. Sequencing input: PBMCs. The CDR3 spells CASSEGDRSQETQYF. In DNA form, the CDR3 reads TGTGCCAGCAGTGAAGGGGACAGGTCACAAGAGACCCAGTACTTC.